Detailed here is one T cell receptor beta chain. Its antigen remains unidentified. An end of the junction differs from the germline gene, which may be a read error. TCR alpha and TCR beta cDNA libraries carrying sample barcodes and UMIs were produced by 5'RACE using constant-segment primers. TCRdb reprocessed the 5' RACE reads via MiXCR and lists one record per CDR3 protein. This sample yields about 560,000 distinct CDR3 sequences, of which roughly 18% are seen a single time; 9.5% to 15% belongs to the top ten. The data are from a study of T-cell memory formation after mild COVID-19. Study information: Largely, TCR clusters stayed within a single donor.

Broader study findings: Clones that contracted from day 15 to 85 were balanced CD4/CD8, while later expanders leaned CD4+.

The CDR3 is 15 amino acids. Germline V gene sequence: CDR1 PRHDT, CDR2 FYEKMQ (reference sequence). This chain links TRBV13 with TRBJ1-5, with a possible D match to TRBD1 (5 bases). Material for sequencing was PBMCs or a T cell subset sorted from them (not recorded which). The receptor's source is an adult woman who had mild COVID-19 (a few samples of this study predate the infection). Cell type and time point are not known. The CDR3 DNA reads TGTGCCAGCAGCTTAGGTCAGGGTAGCCATCAGCCCCAGCATTTT. It codes for CASSLGQGSHQPQHF.